This T cell receptor (beta chain) comes out of a study of blood T cell repertoires in COVID-19. Source study methods: Counts of nucleated cells, estimated from reference gene primer amplification, were obtained. Sequencing was performed with immunoSEQ multiplex PCR; in TCRdb, only in-frame clones are kept and a portion is missing. For V, J and clone size, that table is used; D and trimming come from the DNA. Seen here are 320,000 or so clones, roughly nine tenths observed once, and the top ten hold 4% to 6%. Participants came from under 30 US areas, aged about 18 to 90 years. Participants had their cohort set by participant-reported clinical history. This CDR3 is built from 14 residues. The trim removed 4 bases at V and 7 bases at J, leaving 4 bases unmatched. Germline V gene data show CDR1 as MNHEY and CDR2 as SVGAGI.

The clonotype originates from a man aged 55 to 70 who had recovered from COVID-19. This sequence joins TRBV6-5 and TRBJ1-6, with 7 positions matching TRBD1. Specimen: PBMCs or T cells enriched from blood (not recorded which). This CDR3 is CASSSDRANSPLHF. The CDR3 DNA is TGTGCCAGCAGTTCTGACAGGGCCAATTCACCCCTCCACTTT.